This paragraph covers one T cell receptor beta chain sequence. These data originate in a study of cytomegalovirus exposure and HLA in healthy donors. The repertoire was sequenced with immunoSEQ multiplex PCR; TCRdb's copy has only in-frame clones and lacks some. The sample contains some 350,000 clones, roughly nine tenths of which appear only once. This CDR3 region has 18 residues. Germline V CDR1 and CDR2: LNHNV, YYDKDF (reference sequence). The J segment lost 2 bases and the V segment lost 1 base, leaving 7 bases of the junction unmatched. This chain uses TRBV15 with TRBJ2-3; 12 nucleotides match TRBD2. The origin of this receptor is a woman in her twenties or thirties in good health and CMV-seropositive. Sequences were obtained from PBMCs. CDR3 bases: TGTGCCACCAGCAGAGGCCCTAGCGGGGGGGCTGTCACAGATACGCAGTATTTT. Protein sequence: CATSRGPSGGAVTDTQYF. Variable domain in full (rest from reference TRBV15 and TRBJ2-3): DAMVIQNPRYQVTQFGKPVTLSCSQTLNHNVMYWYQQKSSQAPKLLFHYYDKDFNNEADTPDNFQSRRPNTSFCFLDIRSPGLGDTAMYLCATSRGPSGGAVTDTQYFGPGTRLTVL.